This TCR beta chain originates from a study of T cells in Graves' hyperthyroidism and ophthalmopathy. The CDR3 covers 14 residues. Germline lookup yields CDR1 SNHLY and CDR2 FYNNEI. The germline V and J ends were trimmed by 5 bases and 2 bases, with 13 bases remaining between them. RNA transcripts gave rise to amplified TCR beta CDR3 regions. During a first-round RT-PCR of the TCR CDR3, the HTBI primer set was used. Each CDR3 protein gets one entry after TCRdb re-called the multiplex PCR reads with MiXCR. Of 550,000 to 700,000 distinct CDR3 sequences in the sample, 46% are singletons; the top ten hold roughly 19%.

This receptor was identified in an adult woman with Graves' disease, either hyperthyroidism or ophthalmopathy (not recorded which). Sequenced: peripheral blood or thyroid tissue (not recorded which). The chain uses TRBV2 and TRBJ2-7; no reliable D call. CDR3: CASSLSKGTYEQYF. CDR3 DNA: TGTGCCAGCAGTTTATCAAAAGGAACCTACGAGCAGTACTTC. Full variable domain (outside the CDR3, taken from reference TRBV2 and TRBJ2-7): EPEVTQTPSHQVTQMGQEVILRCVPISNHLYFYWYRQILGQKVEFLVSFYNNEISEKSEIFDDQFSVERPDGSNFTLKIRSTKLEDSAMYFCASSLSKGTYEQYFGPGTRLTVT.